The rows below give T cell receptor beta chains drawn from one sample of a study of blood T cell repertoires in COVID-19. The repertoire was sequenced with immunoSEQ multiplex PCR; TCRdb's copy has only in-frame clones and lacks some. The table shows 200,000 to 300,000 clones, with more than 85% occurring only once. Specimen: peripheral blood. The receptors here all came from a woman aged 55-70 years with COVID-19, enrolled during active disease. Both conserved end residues are part of each CDR3. D genes are given only for firm matches. For some rows the clone size is stated as once, few or many, or as a class when expanded; others skip it.

>TRBJ1-2|-|TRBV6-4|-
TGTGCCAGCAGCCCCGAGAGGAACAACTATGGCTACACCTTC
CASSPERNNYGYTF
>TRBJ2-7|-|TRBV27|-
TGTGCCAGCAGTCTACAGGGAACGGGGGAGCAGTACTTC
CASSLQGTGEQYF
>TRBJ2-1|TRBD2|TRBV6-5|-
TGTGCCAGCAACCCGACTAGCGGGAGGGATGAGCAGTTCTTC
CASNPTSGRDEQFF
>TRBJ2-1|TRBD2|TRBV10-3|-
TGTGCCACGAATCGACTAGCGGGAGAAAATGAGCAGTTCTTC
CATNRLAGENEQFF
>TRBJ2-7|-|TRBV6-5|-
TGTGCCAGCAAAAGGAACAGGGGGGGATCCTACGAGCAGTACTTC
CASKRNRGGSYEQYF
>TRBJ1-3|-|TRBV29-1|-
TGCAGCGTTGACACAGGGCCTGGAAACACCATATATTTT
CSVDTGPGNTIYF
>TRBJ1-5|-|TRBV6-5|-
TGTGCCAGCAGTAGCGACAGGCACAATCAGCCCCAGCATTTT
CASSSDRHNQPQHF
>TRBJ2-7|TRBD1|TRBV3-1/TRBV3-2|few
TGTGCCAGCAGCCAACGGGACAGGGGCGATCACGAGCAGTACTTC
CASSQRDRGDHEQYF
>TRBJ2-3|-|TRBV5-1|-
TGCGCCAGCAGCTTGGGCCGGGAAGATACGCAGTATTTT
CASSLGREDTQYF
>TRBJ2-3|TRBD2|TRBV7-9|-
TGTGCCGGCAGCCCGGGGACTAGCGGGATGGAAGATACGCAGTATTTT
CAGSPGTSGMEDTQYF
>TRBJ2-2|TRBD2|TRBV10-3|-
TGTGCCGTATCCGCAGCGGGAGGAATAGGCGGGGAGCTGTTTTTT
CAVSAAGGIGGELFF
>TRBJ2-7|-|TRBV19|-
TGTGCCAGTAGTGTAACTGGACTCCTGCACGAGCAGTACTTC
CASSVTGLLHEQYF
>TRBJ2-7|-|TRBV6-5|-
TGTGCCAGCAGTTCCCCAGCGGGTGGCTCCTACGAGCAGTACTTC
CASSSPAGGSYEQYF
>TRBJ2-3|TRBD1|TRBV5-1|-
TGCGCCAGCAGCCCGTATCTTAGGACAGGGGGCACAGATACGCAGTATTTT
CASSPYLRTGGTDTQYF
>TRBJ2-1|-|TRBV9|-
TGTGCCAGCAGCGAAGGGGGGGTTAGTTATCCCTACAATGAGCAGTTCTTC
CASSEGGVSYPYNEQFF
>TRBJ2-1|-|TRBV27|-
TGTGCCAGCACTCCGCGGGGACCGCTGCTAATCCGGCAGTTCTTC
CASTPRGPLLIRQFF
>TRBJ2-1|-|TRBV20-1|-
TGCAGTGCTAGTTTCGGGAACCATGAGCAGTTCTTC
CSASFGNHEQFF
>TRBJ1-1|TRBD1|TRBV7-2|-
TGTGCCAGCAGCTTCAGGACAGGGTCCACTGAAGCTTTCTTT
CASSFRTGSTEAFF
>TRBJ1-3|TRBD1|TRBV5-4|-
TGTGCCAGCAGCTTGGTCGGGACAGGCGCAGAACCGGGAAACACCATATATTTT
CASSLVGTGAEPGNTIYF
>TRBJ2-5|-|TRBV19|-
TGTGCCAGTAGTATAGGCGTGAGCGGTCTGTACCAAGAGACCCAGTACTTC
CASSIGVSGLYQETQYF
>TRBJ2-5|TRBD2|TRBV9|once
TGTGCCAGCAGCGTAACTAGCGGGAAGTCGGAGACCCAGTACTTC
CASSVTSGKSETQYF
>TRBJ1-4|TRBD1|TRBV28|-
TGTGCCAGCAGTAAGACCGGGACAGGGATTGAAAAACTGTTTTTT
CASSKTGTGIEKLFF
>TRBJ2-5|TRBD1|TRBV24-1|-
TGTGCCACCAGTGATTCCACAGGGGGCTGGGAGACCCAGTACTTC
CATSDSTGGWETQYF
>TRBJ2-1|TRBD2|TRBV19|-
TGTGCCAGTAGTAAAACTAGCGGCTCCTACAATGAGCAGTTCTTC
CASSKTSGSYNEQFF
>TRBJ2-1|-|TRBV19|once
TGTGCCAGTAGTGTCCAGGGAGGCCATGAGCAGTTCTTC
CASSVQGGHEQFF
>TRBJ2-3|-|TRBV5-1|-
TGCGCCAGCAGCGGATGGAGCGGCAGGGGGGTTACGCAGTATTTT
CASSGWSGRGVTQYF
>TRBJ2-2|TRBD2|TRBV2|once
TGTGCCAGCATACTTGCGGGAGGTTCCGGGGAGCTGTTTTTT
CASILAGGSGELFF
>TRBJ2-1|TRBD2|TRBV9|-
TGTGCCAGCAGACTACTAGCGGGAGAGTCGTACAATGAGCAGTTCTTC
CASRLLAGESYNEQFF
>TRBJ1-5|-|TRBV7-8|-
TGTGCCAGCAGTCGGACTGGAGGCAATCAGCCCCAGCATTTT
CASSRTGGNQPQHF
>TRBJ1-4|-|TRBV12-3/TRBV12-4|-
TGTGCCAGCAGTTTAATTAAAGAAAAACTGTTTTTT
CASSLIKEKLFF
>TRBJ1-2|-|TRBV5-6|-
TGTGCCAGCAGCACGGGTAGGGGATTCTATGGCTACACCTTC
CASSTGRGFYGYTF
>TRBJ1-2|-|TRBV28|-
TGTGCCAGCAGTTCAAACCGGGCCCAGGGCCTCCTCTATGGCTACACCTTC
CASSSNRAQGLLYGYTF
>TRBJ1-3|TRBD1|TRBV9|-
TGTGCCAGCTCCCGTGGACAGGCCGGTGGAAACACCATATATTTT
CASSRGQAGGNTIYF
>TRBJ2-1|TRBD2|TRBV14|-
TGTGCCAGCAGCCAAAGCCCCGGGACTAGCGGGGGCTCCTACAATGAGCAGTTCTTC
CASSQSPGTSGGSYNEQFF
>TRBJ2-5|-|TRBV4-1|-
TGCGCCAGCAGCCAGTGGAGGGGAGAGACCCAGTACTTC
CASSQWRGETQYF
>TRBJ2-3|-|TRBV30|-
TGTGCCTGGAGTGTAGACACCACAGATACGCAGTATTTT
CAWSVDTTDTQYF
>TRBJ2-7|-|TRBV6-2/TRBV6-3|-
TGTGCCAGCAGTCCCCGGGACACCCAATACTTC
CASSPRDTQYF
>TRBJ2-2|TRBD1|TRBV5-1|-
TGCGCCAGCCACAGGGGGTTGACCGGGGAGCTGTTTTTT
CASHRGLTGELFF
>TRBJ2-7|-|TRBV27|-
TGTGCCAGCAGTTACTCAAGGAGCTCCTACGAGCAGTACTTC
CASSYSRSSYEQYF
>TRBJ2-7|TRBD2|TRBV6-5|-
TGTGCCAGCAGTTACCGGGGACTAGCTAGCGAGCAGTACTTC
CASSYRGLASEQYF
>TRBJ2-2|TRBD1|TRBV19|-
TGTGCCAGTAGCCGCGGACAGGCCCCGGTCACCGGGGAGCTGTTTTTT
CASSRGQAPVTGELFF
>TRBJ2-5|-|TRBV18|-
TGTGCCAGCTCACCACGTCGAAGGGGGGAGACCCAGTACTTC
CASSPRRRGETQYF
>TRBJ2-5|TRBD2|TRBV18|-
TGTGCCAGCTCACCCTCGACTAGCGGCCTTAACTGGGAGACCCAGTACTTC
CASSPSTSGLNWETQYF
>TRBJ2-7|TRBD1|TRBV6-5|once
TGTGCCAGCAGACCGGGACAGGGGAGCTACGAGCAGTACTTC
CASRPGQGSYEQYF
>TRBJ2-1|-|TRBV7-2|few
TGTGCCAGCAGCTTAGTCCCTATCACCGAGAAGTTCTTC
CASSLVPITEKFF
>TRBJ1-5|-|TRBV2|-
TGTGCCAGCAGTGGAGGAAAGGGGGGCAATCAGCCCCAGCATTTT
CASSGGKGGNQPQHF
>TRBJ1-4|-|TRBV18|once
TGTGCCAGCTCACCATCAGGGGCGGGTAATGAAAAACTGTTTTTT
CASSPSGAGNEKLFF
>TRBJ1-1|TRBD1|TRBV18|-
TGTGCCAGCTCACCACCGACAGGGGCGCTGGCTGAAGCTTTCTTT
CASSPPTGALAEAFF
>TRBJ2-2|-|TRBV19|-
TGTGCCAGTAGTAATACTGGTACCACCGGGGAGCTGTTTTTT
CASSNTGTTGELFF
>TRBJ2-1|-|TRBV5-8|once
TGTGCCAGCAGCTTGGCGCAGGGCGGCCTAACTAATGAGCAGTTCTTC
CASSLAQGGLTNEQFF
>TRBJ2-1|TRBD2|TRBV27|few
TGTGCCAGCAGTTTAGCGGGAGGCTCCTACAATGAGCAGTTCTTC
CASSLAGGSYNEQFF
>TRBJ1-2|-|TRBV25-1|-
TGTGCCAGCAGTCATTCGGGAGGAAACTATGGCTACACCTTC
CASSHSGGNYGYTF
>TRBJ2-7|-|TRBV5-4|-
TGTGCCAGCAGCTTGGAACCTATGGGGAGCGCCTACGAGCAGTACTTC
CASSLEPMGSAYEQYF
>TRBJ2-3|TRBD1|TRBV30|-
TGTGCCTGGGGCAGGGGGATAGTTAGAGGAGATACGCAGTATTTT
CAWGRGIVRGDTQYF
>TRBJ2-7|-|TRBV2|-
TGTGCCAGCAGTGAAGGGACTGGCTGGCACGAGCAGTACTTC
CASSEGTGWHEQYF
>TRBJ2-3|-|TRBV7-3|-
TGTGCCAGCAGCTTATCAGCAGGGTGGACAGATACGCAGTATTTT
CASSLSAGWTDTQYF
>TRBJ1-3|TRBD1|TRBV5-1|-
TGCGCCAGCAGCGGCTCAGGGGGGAGCTCTGGAAACACCATATATTTT
CASSGSGGSSGNTIYF
>TRBJ1-4|TRBD1|TRBV30|-
TGTGCCTGGAACCCCGGACAGGAACTGAATGAAAAACTGTTTTTT
CAWNPGQELNEKLFF
>TRBJ1-5|TRBD1|TRBV24-1|-
TGTGCCACCAGTGACACCAGACAGGGGGCATTCCAGCCCCAGCATTTT
CATSDTRQGAFQPQHF